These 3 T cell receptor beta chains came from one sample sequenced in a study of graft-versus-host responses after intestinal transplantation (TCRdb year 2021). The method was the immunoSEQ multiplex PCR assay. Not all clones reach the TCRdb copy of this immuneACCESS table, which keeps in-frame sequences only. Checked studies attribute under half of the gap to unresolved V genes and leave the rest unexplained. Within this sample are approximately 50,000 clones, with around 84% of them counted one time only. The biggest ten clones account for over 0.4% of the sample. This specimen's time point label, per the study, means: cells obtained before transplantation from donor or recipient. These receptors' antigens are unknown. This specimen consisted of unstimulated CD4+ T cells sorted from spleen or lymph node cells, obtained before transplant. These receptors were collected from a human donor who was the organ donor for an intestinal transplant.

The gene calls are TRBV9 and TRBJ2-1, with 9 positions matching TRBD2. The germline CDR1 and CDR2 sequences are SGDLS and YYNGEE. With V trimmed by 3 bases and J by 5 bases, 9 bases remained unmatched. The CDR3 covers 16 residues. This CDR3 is CASSALAGKENNEQFF. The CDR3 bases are TGTGCCAGCAGCGCTCTAGCGGGGAAAGAGAACAATGAGCAGTTCTTC.

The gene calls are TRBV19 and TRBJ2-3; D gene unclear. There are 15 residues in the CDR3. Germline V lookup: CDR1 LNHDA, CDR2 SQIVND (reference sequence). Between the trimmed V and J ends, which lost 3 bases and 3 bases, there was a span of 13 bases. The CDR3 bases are TGTGCCAGTAGTATGATTAGTCGTCTAACAGATACGCAGTATTTT. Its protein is CASSMISRLTDTQYF. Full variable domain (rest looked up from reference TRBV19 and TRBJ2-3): DGGITQSPKYLFRKEGQNVTLSCEQNLNHDAMYWYRQDPGQGLRLIYYSQIVNDFQKGDIAEGYSVSREKKESFPLTVTSAQKNPTAFYLCASSMISRLTDTQYFGPGTRLTVL.

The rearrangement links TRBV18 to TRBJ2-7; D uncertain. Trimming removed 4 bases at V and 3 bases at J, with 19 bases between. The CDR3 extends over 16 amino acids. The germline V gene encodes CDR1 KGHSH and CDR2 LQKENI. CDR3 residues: CASSQDAPTIRYEQYF. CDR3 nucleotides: TGTGCCAGCTCACAGGACGCCCCAACGATCCGCTACGAGCAGTACTTC.